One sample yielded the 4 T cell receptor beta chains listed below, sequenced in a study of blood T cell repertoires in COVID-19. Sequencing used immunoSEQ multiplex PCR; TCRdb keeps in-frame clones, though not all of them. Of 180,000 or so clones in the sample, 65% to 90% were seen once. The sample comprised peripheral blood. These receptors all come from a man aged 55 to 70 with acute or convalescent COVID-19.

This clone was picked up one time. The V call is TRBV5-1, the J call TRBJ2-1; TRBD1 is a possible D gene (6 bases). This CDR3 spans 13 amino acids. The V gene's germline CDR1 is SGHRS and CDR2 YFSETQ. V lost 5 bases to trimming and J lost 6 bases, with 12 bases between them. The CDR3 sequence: CASSQGQFNEQFF. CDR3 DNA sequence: TGCGCCAGCAGTCAGGGGCAATTCAATGAGCAGTTCTTC.

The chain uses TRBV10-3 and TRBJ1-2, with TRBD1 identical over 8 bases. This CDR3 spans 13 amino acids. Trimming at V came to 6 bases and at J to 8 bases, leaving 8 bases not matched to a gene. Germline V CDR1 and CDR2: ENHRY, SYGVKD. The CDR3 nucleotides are TGTGCCATCAGCCCCCAGGGGGCGATGGGCTACACCTTC. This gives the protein CAISPQGAMGYTF.

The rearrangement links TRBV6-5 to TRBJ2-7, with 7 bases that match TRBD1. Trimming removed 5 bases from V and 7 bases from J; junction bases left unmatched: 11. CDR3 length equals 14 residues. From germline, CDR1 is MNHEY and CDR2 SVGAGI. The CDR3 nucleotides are TGTGCCAGCAGTACCCGGGACAGAAAAGGGGAGCAGTACTTC. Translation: CASSTRDRKGEQYF.

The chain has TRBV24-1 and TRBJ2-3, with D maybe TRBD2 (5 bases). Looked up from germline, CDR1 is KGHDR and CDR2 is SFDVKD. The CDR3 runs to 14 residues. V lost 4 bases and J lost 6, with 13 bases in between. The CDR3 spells CATSDPRAQDTQYF. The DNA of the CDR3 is TGTGCCACCAGTGACCCGCGGGCGCAGGATACGCAGTATTTT.